These 11 T cell receptor beta chains share one sample of origin, sequenced in a study of blood T cells in healthy people across ages. Sample-barcoded 5' priming and a J-beta primer mix drove a second PCR of about 6 to 11 cycles. A single record per CDR3 protein comes from TCRdb applying MiXCR to the 5' RACE reads. The table shows 650,000 to 800,000 distinct CDR3 sequences, with about 42% occurring only once. The sequenced material came from blood. The receptors originated from a man aged 55 to 70 in good health.

The chain links TRBV3-1 to TRBJ2-3; 7 bases match TRBD1. This CDR3 region has 18 residues. J was trimmed by 2 bases and V by 1 base; bases with no gene match: 12. The germline V gene encodes CDR1 LGHDT and CDR2 YNNKEL (reference sequence). CDR3: CASSQAFPGQRATDTQYF. The CDR3, as DNA: TGTGCCAGCAGCCAAGCGTTTCCGGGACAGAGGGCCACAGATACGCAGTATTTT.

This sequence joins TRBV7-9 and TRBJ1-1; TRBD1 agrees at 12 bases. The CDR3 runs to 18 residues. Germline lookup yields CDR1 SEHNR and CDR2 FQNEAQ (reference sequence). The V and J ends lost 1 base and 4 bases, in that order; junction bases with no gene match: 10. The CDR3 reads CASSLDWDRGRMATEAFF. The CDR3 nucleotides read TGTGCCAGCAGCTTAGACTGGGACAGGGGGCGTATGGCCACTGAAGCTTTCTTT.

The chain links TRBV7-9 to TRBJ2-5; the match to TRBD2 covers 14 bases. The length of the CDR3 is 16 residues. Germline trimming cut 7 bases from V and 3 bases from J; bases unmatched to any gene: 7. The V gene's germline CDR1 is SEHNR and CDR2 FQNEAQ (reference sequence). This CDR3 reads CASIGPGLAGEETQYF. DNA of the CDR3: TGTGCCAGCATCGGGCCGGGACTAGCGGGGGAAGAGACCCAGTACTTC.

The gene calls are TRBV4-1 and TRBJ2-1; TRBD2 agrees at 8 bases. There are 17 residues in the CDR3. CDR1 MGHRA and CDR2 YSYEKL come from the germline V gene. J gave up 6 bases and V 0 bases, and 10 bases lay outside the gene matches. The CDR3 protein is CASSQEGNGGVSNEQFF. The CDR3 DNA reads as TGCGCCAGCAGCCAAGAAGGGAACGGGGGGGTTAGCAATGAGCAGTTCTTC.

The chain combines TRBV7-9 with TRBJ2-7, with D possibly called TRBD1 or TRBD2 (5 bases each). This CDR3 region has 15 residues. The germline V gene has CDR1 SEHNR and CDR2 FQNEAQ (reference sequence). Trimming took off 1 base at V and 0 bases at J, with 10 bases between the two ends. The CDR3 DNA sequence: TGTGCCAGCAGCTTAGGGGACGGTTACTCCTACGAGCAGTACTTC. It yields the protein CASSLGDGYSYEQYF. Full variable domain (outside the CDR3, taken from reference TRBV7-9 and TRBJ2-7): DTGVSQNPRHKITKRGQNVTFRCDPISEHNRLYWYRQTLGQGPEFLTYFQNEAQLEKSRLLSDRFSAERPKGSFSTLEIQRTEQGDSAMYLCASSLGDGYSYEQYFGPGTRLTVT.

V usage is TRBV4-3 and J usage is TRBJ2-7, with 7 bases matching TRBD1. V was pared by 1 base and J by 0 bases, with 9 bases of the junction left unmatched. From germline, CDR1 is LGHNA and CDR2 YSLEER. This CDR3 spans 17 amino acids. The CDR3 here is CASSQGLTGQSSYEQYF. CDR3 coding DNA: TGCGCCAGCAGCCAAGGCCTGACAGGGCAAAGCTCCTACGAGCAGTACTTC.

The chain is built from TRBV3-1 and TRBJ2-6; either TRBD1 or TRBD2 may fit D (7 bases each). Trimming took off 4 bases at V and 11 bases at J, with 12 bases between the two ends. Germline assignment: CDR1 LGHDT and CDR2 YNNKEL (reference sequence). There are 13 residues in the CDR3. CDR3 loop: CASSLSGGDVLTF. The DNA for the CDR3 is TGTGCCAGCAGCCTTTCAGGGGGGGACGTCCTGACTTTC.

In its sample, this clonotype was seen a few times. The genes are TRBV10-3 and TRBJ2-3; a possible D gene is TRBD2 (6 bases). CDR1 and CDR2 (germline): ENHRY, SYGVKD. Trimming shortened V by 2 bases and J by 6 bases, and 24 bases separated the two germline ends. The CDR3 is 18 amino acids. CDR3 residues: CAISERPTRAVRADTQYF. The CDR3 region has the DNA TGTGCCATCAGTGAGCGGCCGACTAGGGCTGTTAGGGCGGATACGCAGTATTTT.

This chain joins TRBV9 and TRBJ2-4; 9 bases match TRBD1. The DNA end is more similar to TRBJ2-7, so the J call may be wrong. Germline-derived CDR1 and CDR2 are SGDLS and YYNGEE. The CDR3 is 14 residues long. CDR3 amino acids: CASNPRTGVYEQYF. CDR3 DNA sequence: TGTGCCAGCAACCCGCGGACAGGGGTCTACGAGCAGTACTTC.

This clonotype was observed a handful of times. The V call is TRBV29-1, the J call TRBJ1-2, with 9 bases identical to TRBD1. Germline CDR1 SQVTM, CDR2 ANQGSEA. The CDR3 has 14 amino acids. V lost 3 bases, J lost 6 bases, and 8 bases stayed unmatched. CDR3: CSVDGTGRGDGYTF. The CDR3 DNA reads TGCAGCGTTGATGGGACAGGGAGGGGAGATGGCTACACCTTC.

Worth noting for this clonotype: A much larger clone lies one base from this, so it may be a read error. The chain couples TRBV7-9 to TRBJ2-1, with 13 bases matching TRBD2. The J segment lost 6 bases and the V segment lost 5 bases, leaving 7 bases of the junction unmatched. CDR1 is SEHNR, CDR2 FQNEAQ, per germline (reference sequence). The length of the CDR3 is 16 residues. The CDR3 bases are TGTGCCAGCAGCCTGGGACTAGCGGGGTGGTTCAATGAGCAGTTCTTC. It specifies CASSLGLAGWFNEQFF.